One sample yielded the 24 T cell receptor beta chains listed below, sequenced in a study of blood T cell repertoires in COVID-19. The protocol was immunoSEQ multiplex PCR, while the TCRdb copy is restricted to in-frame clones and leaves out a portion. The sample contains about 250,000 clones, 75% to 90% of which appear only once. Sequenced sample: PBMCs or T cells enriched from blood (not recorded which). Receptors originate from a woman aged 25 to 39 who had recovered from COVID-19.

This chain connects TRBV27 to TRBJ1-2; TRBD1 might be the D (6 bases). CDR1 is MNHEY and CDR2 is SMNVEV in the germline V gene (reference sequence). The CDR3 totals 17 residues. The V end was cut by 6 bases, the J end by 4 bases, with 24 bases between. CDR3 in amino acids: CASRPWQGRDLSYGYTF. CDR3 nucleotides: TGTGCCAGCAGACCCTGGCAGGGGAGGGACCTTTCCTATGGCTACACCTTC.

This chain links TRBV4-1 with TRBJ2-7; D is possibly TRBD2 (7 bases). This CDR3 spans 15 amino acids. Germline V gene sequence: CDR1 MGHRA, CDR2 YSYEKL. Between the trimmed V and J ends, which lost 4 bases and 6 bases, there was a span of 19 bases. The CDR3 DNA sequence: TGCGCCAGCAGCCTCGGAGGGGGGGCCCTGGGCGAGCAGTACTTC. Protein: CASSLGGGALGEQYF.

V usage is TRBV25-1 and J usage is TRBJ2-1, with TRBD1 identical over 7 bases. The trim removed 6 bases at V and 6 bases at J, leaving 11 bases unmatched. From germline, CDR1 is MGHDK and CDR2 SYGVNS. The CDR3 contains 15 residues. The CDR3 sequence: CASRSGTAPVNEQFF. The CDR3 DNA is TGTGCCAGCAGATCCGGGACAGCCCCTGTCAATGAGCAGTTCTTC.

A single count supports this clone. The rearrangement links TRBV4-1 to TRBJ1-1; the D gene is possibly TRBD1 (6 bases). Germline CDR1 and CDR2: MGHRA and YSYEKL. This CDR3 comprises 15 residues. The V end lost 1 base, the J end lost 5 bases, and 14 bases lay between the germline ends. As DNA, the CDR3 is TGCGCCAGCAGCCAAGGGCGGGGGCAAGGAACTGAAGCTTTCTTT. Amino acid sequence: CASSQGRGQGTEAFF.

This clone occurred once. V and J are TRBV2 and TRBJ1-5; 7 positions agree with TRBD1. The J segment lost 3 bases and the V segment lost 4 bases, leaving 15 bases of the junction unmatched. The CDR3 consists of 18 residues. CDR1 and CDR2 from the germline V gene are SNHLY and FYNNEI. The CDR3 sequence: CASSGPAGQGGYNQPQHF. In DNA form, the CDR3 reads TGTGCCAGCAGTGGACCCGCCGGGCAGGGGGGATACAATCAGCCCCAGCATTTT.

The chain recombines TRBV2 with TRBJ2-1; 7 bases align to TRBD2. The CDR3 has 15 amino acids. From germline, CDR1 is SNHLY and CDR2 FYNNEI. The V gene end was trimmed by 7 bases and the J gene end by 2 bases; junction bases not matched to a gene: 8. CDR3 residues: CASKEAGEAYNEQFF. The CDR3 bases are TGTGCCAGCAAGGAGGCGGGAGAAGCCTACAATGAGCAGTTCTTC.

The sample holds one count of this clone. This chain connects TRBV28 to TRBJ2-7, with D perhaps matching TRBD1 (6 bases). Trimming took 5 bases from V and 5 from J, leaving 16 bases between them. Germline V gene data show CDR1 as MDHEN and CDR2 as SYDVKM. The CDR3 runs 14 residues. CDR3 nucleotides: TGTGCCAGCAGTCCGAATACAGGGCCGGACGAGCAGTACTTC. Translation: CASSPNTGPDEQYF.

The rearrangement uses TRBV18 and TRBJ1-4; no definite D call. Per germline, CDR1 KGHSH and CDR2 LQKENI. Trimming shortened V by 2 bases and J by 0 bases, and 10 bases separated the two germline ends. This CDR3 comprises 16 residues. The CDR3 is CASSPNNGATNEKLFF. The CDR3 nucleotides read TGTGCCAGCTCACCAAATAACGGTGCAACTAATGAAAAACTGTTTTTT.

J is TRBJ1-2 and V is TRBV7-9, with unresolved D. There are 17 residues in the CDR3. Germline assignment: CDR1 SEHNR and CDR2 FQNEAQ (reference sequence). Trimming took off 2 bases at V and 7 bases at J, with 23 bases between the two ends. This CDR3 reads CASSLRLIGGPFLGYTF. CDR3 coding DNA: TGTGCCAGCAGCTTACGCCTGATCGGAGGGCCCTTCCTTGGCTACACCTTC. Filled out from reference TRBV7-9 and TRBJ1-2, the complete variable domain reads DTGVSQNPRHKITKRGQNVTFRCDPISEHNRLYWYRQTLGQGPEFLTYFQNEAQLEKSRLLSDRFSAERPKGSFSTLEIQRTEQGDSAMYLCASSLRLIGGPFLGYTFGSGTRLTVV.

The rearrangement links TRBV18 to TRBJ2-5, with a tentative D call TRBD1 (6 bases). With 6 bases removed from V and 2 bases from J, the gap between germline ends came to 10 bases. This CDR3 contains 13 residues. The germline gives CDR1 KGHSH, CDR2 LQKENI. CDR3 residues: CASSKQGQETQYF. CDR3 coding DNA: TGTGCCAGCTCGAAACAGGGACAAGAGACCCAGTACTTC.

This chain links TRBV5-1 with TRBJ2-7; 7 positions agree with TRBD1. The germline gives CDR1 SGHRS, CDR2 YFSETQ. The CDR3 is made up of 13 amino acids. Trimming at V came to 6 bases and at J to 3 bases, leaving 6 bases not matched to a gene. CDR3 coding DNA: TGCGCCAGCAACAGGGGCTCCTACTACGAGCAGTACTTC. Its translation is CASNRGSYYEQYF.

V gene TRBV9 combines with J gene TRBJ1-1; no definite D call. V was shortened by 5 bases and J by 4 bases, with 12 bases between the two germline ends. Germline loops: CDR1 SGDLS, CDR2 YYNGEE. The CDR3 is 13 residues long. The CDR3 spells CASSMGGGTEAFF. CDR3 in DNA: TGTGCCAGCAGTATGGGAGGTGGCACTGAAGCTTTCTTT.

The rearrangement links TRBV6-6 to TRBJ1-2; D is unresolved. There are 15 residues in the CDR3. Germline V CDR1 and CDR2: MNHNY, SVGAGI (reference sequence). The V end was cut by 5 bases, the J end by 0 bases, with 13 bases between. CDR3 in amino acids: CASSPPGGANYGYTF. In DNA form, the CDR3 reads TGTGCCAGCAGTCCCCCGGGAGGAGCTAACTATGGCTACACCTTC.

This clone was recorded a few times. V and J are TRBV2 and TRBJ1-1; 10 bases are a match to TRBD1. Germline CDR1 reads SNHLY; CDR2 reads FYNNEI. CDR3 size: 14 residues. With 8 bases clipped from V and 6 bases from J, the junction kept 9 bases outside the gene matches. CDR3 in amino acids: CASYDRGLGSEAFF. CDR3 nucleotide sequence: TGTGCCAGCTACGACAGGGGGCTAGGGTCTGAAGCTTTCTTT.

The J gene is TRBJ1-5, the V gene TRBV28; 8 bases match TRBD1. CDR3 length equals 17 residues. The V gene end was trimmed by 4 bases and the J gene end by 6 bases; junction bases not matched to a gene: 14. Germline V gene sequence: CDR1 MDHEN, CDR2 SYDVKM. Here the CDR3 reads CASSSTSWQGAGQPQHF. CDR3 in DNA: TGTGCCAGCAGTTCAACTTCGTGGCAGGGGGCGGGTCAGCCCCAGCATTTT.

V usage is TRBV19 and J usage is TRBJ1-3, with D perhaps TRBD1 (6 bases). The CDR3 runs 16 residues. CDR1 and CDR2 (germline): LNHDA, SQIVND (reference sequence). V was clipped by 5 bases and J by 4 bases, with 18 bases between them. CDR3 nucleotides: TGTGCCAGTAGTCCTTTGGACAGCCTGGGGGGAAACACCATATATTTT. This gives the protein CASSPLDSLGGNTIYF.

The chain uses TRBV7-3 and TRBJ2-1, with D maybe TRBD1 (5 bases). Germline CDR1 SGHTA, CDR2 FQGTGA. This CDR3 is 15 amino acids long. Trimming removed 3 bases from V and 4 bases from J, with 13 bases in between. The CDR3 loop is CASSFGAAMYNEQFF. DNA of the CDR3: TGTGCCAGCAGCTTTGGGGCAGCCATGTACAATGAGCAGTTCTTC. Variable domain in full (rest from reference TRBV7-3 and TRBJ2-1): GAGVSQTPSNKVTEKGKYVELRCDPISGHTALYWYRQSLGQGPEFLIYFQGTGAADDSGLPNDRFFAVRPEGSVSTLKIQRTERGDSAVYLCASSFGAAMYNEQFFGPGTRLTVL.

V gene TRBV4-1 combines with J gene TRBJ1-1, with D uncertain. CDR1 is MGHRA, CDR2 YSYEKL, per germline. Trimming left V 2 bases short and J 7 bases short, with 8 bases between. CDR3 size: 12 residues. CDR3 nucleotide sequence: TGCGCCAGCAGCCAACCTACGGGTGAAGCTTTCTTT. Protein sequence: CASSQPTGEAFF.

This sequence joins TRBV19 and TRBJ1-1, with unresolved D. V lost 1 base and J lost 1, with 7 bases in between. Germline V CDR1 and CDR2: LNHDA, SQIVND (reference sequence). CDR3 length equals 14 residues. The CDR3 nucleotides read TGTGCCAGTAGTATAGTGCGGCCGAACACTGAAGCTTTCTTT. Protein sequence: CASSIVRPNTEAFF.

The chain's CDR3 is CAAQTTSGGSSGANVLTF. DNA for the CDR3: TGTGCCGCCCAGACGACTAGCGGGGGGAGCTCTGGGGCCAACGTCCTGACTTTC. V is TRBV10-3 and J is TRBJ2-6, with 13 bases lining up with TRBD2. After removal of 11 bases from V and 0 bases from J, the junction contained 10 bases not matched to a gene. CDR3 length equals 18 residues. CDR1 and CDR2 (germline): ENHRY, SYGVKD.

This clone has a single count. The chain recombines TRBV10-3 with TRBJ2-5; TRBD2 might be the D (5 bases). This CDR3 region has 12 residues. Germline CDR1 and CDR2: ENHRY and SYGVKD. Trimming took off 6 bases at V and 2 bases at J, with 7 bases between the two ends. Here the CDR3 DNA reads TGTGCCATCAGGGGAGTGCAAGAGACCCAGTACTTC. Translated, it gives CAIRGVQETQYF.

The chain uses TRBV27 and TRBJ2-1; 9 positions match TRBD2. CDR3 length: 20 residues. Germline loops: CDR1 MNHEY, CDR2 SMNVEV (reference sequence). V was clipped by 5 bases and J by 6 bases; unmatched bases: 23. The CDR3 sequence: CASSTLFSGRSPQQFNEQFF. CDR3 coding DNA: TGTGCCAGCAGTACTTTATTTAGCGGGAGAAGCCCCCAACAATTCAATGAGCAGTTCTTC.

V gene TRBV2 combines with J gene TRBJ2-7; a possible D gene is TRBD1 (5 bases). Germline CDR1 reads SNHLY; CDR2 reads FYNNEI. V dropped 7 bases and J dropped 2 bases, with 15 bases sitting between them. There are 14 residues in the CDR3. CDR3 sequence: CASTEGETAYEQYF. The DNA of the CDR3 is TGTGCCAGCACCGAAGGGGAAACGGCCTACGAGCAGTACTTC.

The V and J genes are TRBV29-1 and TRBJ1-2, with D possibly being TRBD1 (5 bases). Between the trimmed V and J ends, which lost 4 bases and 0 bases, there was a span of 15 bases. The CDR3 is 15 amino acids. Per germline, CDR1 SQVTM and CDR2 ANQGSEA. CDR3 residues: CSVGAAGRSNYGYTF. The CDR3 nucleotides read TGCAGCGTTGGCGCAGCAGGGCGGTCTAACTATGGCTACACCTTC.